This record concerns one T cell receptor (beta chain) sequence. What it binds is not known. The data belong to a study of cytomegalovirus exposure and HLA in healthy donors. Broader study findings: Specificity for CMV antigens was confirmed in vitro for a few of the CMV-associated chains.

PCR involved 60 Vbeta and 13 Jbeta primers. Only in-frame clones appear in the TCRdb table, and some are missing; sequencing was by immunoSEQ multiplex PCR. The sample shows fewer than 120,000 clones, under 85% of them seen only once. The origin of this receptor is a man younger than 40 in good health and CMV-seropositive. The specimen sequenced was PBMCs.

For the CDR3, the DNA is TGTGCCAGCAGCCCACAGGGGGCATGGGGCACTGAAGCTTTCTTT. As protein: CASSPQGAWGTEAFF. The chain combines TRBV7-9 with TRBJ1-1; 9 bases map to TRBD1. Germline values: CDR1 SEHNR, CDR2 FQNEAQ (reference sequence). Germline trimming cut 5 bases from V and 4 bases from J; bases unmatched to any gene: 8. The CDR3 is 15 amino acids.